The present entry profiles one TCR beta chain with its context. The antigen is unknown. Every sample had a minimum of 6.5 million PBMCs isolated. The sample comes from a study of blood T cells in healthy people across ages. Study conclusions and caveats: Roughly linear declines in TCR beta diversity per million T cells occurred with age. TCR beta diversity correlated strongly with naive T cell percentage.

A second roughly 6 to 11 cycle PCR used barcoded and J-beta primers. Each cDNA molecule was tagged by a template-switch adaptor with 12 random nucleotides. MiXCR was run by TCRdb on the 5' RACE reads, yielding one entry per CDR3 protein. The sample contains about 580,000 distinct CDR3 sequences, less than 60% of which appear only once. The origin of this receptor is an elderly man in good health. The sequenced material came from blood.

CDR3 amino acids: CASSPRTGYSTDTQYF. CDR3 nucleotide sequence: TGTGCCAGCAGTCCTCGGACAGGCTACAGCACAGATACGCAGTATTTT. The J gene is TRBJ2-3, the V gene TRBV25-1; 7 bases agree with TRBD1. CDR3 length: 16 amino acids. The trim removed 5 bases at V and 0 bases at J, leaving 8 bases unmatched. Germline values: CDR1 MGHDK, CDR2 SYGVNS.